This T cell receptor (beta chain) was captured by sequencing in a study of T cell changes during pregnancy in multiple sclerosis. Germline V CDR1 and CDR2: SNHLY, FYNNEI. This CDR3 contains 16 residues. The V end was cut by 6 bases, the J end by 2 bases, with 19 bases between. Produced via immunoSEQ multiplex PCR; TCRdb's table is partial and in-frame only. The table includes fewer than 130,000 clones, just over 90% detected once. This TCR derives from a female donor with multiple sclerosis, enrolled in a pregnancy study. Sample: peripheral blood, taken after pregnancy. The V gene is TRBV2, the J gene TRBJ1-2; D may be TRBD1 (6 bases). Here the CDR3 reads CASRDGQLFLNYGYTF. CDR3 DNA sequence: TGTGCCAGCAGAGATGGACAGCTATTTTTAAACTATGGCTACACCTTC. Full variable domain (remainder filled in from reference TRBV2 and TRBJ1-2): EPEVTQTPSHQVTQMGQEVILRCVPISNHLYFYWYRQILGQKVEFLVSFYNNEISEKSEIFDDQFSVERPDGSNFTLKIRSTKLEDSAMYFCASRDGQLFLNYGYTFGSGTRLTVV.